The subject of this entry is one TCR beta chain. Its antigen is unidentified. V gave up 6 bases and J gave up 4 bases, with 21 bases separating them. CDR1 is SQVTM, CDR2 ANQGSEA, per germline. This CDR3 spans 15 amino acids. The data belong to a study of post-analysis software for immune sequencing data. Study-wide context: Patients with relapsing-remitting, secondary progressive and progressive-relapsing multiple sclerosis courses were all represented.

Regarding the study as a whole: Compared with controls, patients showed significantly lower normalized Chao1 diversity. Five or six TRBV segments, TRBV5-6, TRBV5-1 and TRBV20-1 among them, were found more frequent in patients than controls. Batch-matched samples strongly co-clustered by F measure.

cDNA libraries for TCR beta contained unique molecular identifiers. Each batch of roughly 1 to 11 million T cells produced 450,000 to 500,000 cDNA molecules. TCRdb reprocessed the PCR reads with MiXCR, giving one entry per CDR3 protein. The data show 650,000 to 850,000 distinct CDR3 sequences, around 42% seen once. J is TRBJ1-2 and V is TRBV29-1; D may be TRBD1 (5 bases). The sequenced material came from blood. This TCR came from a girl under 18 with multiple sclerosis. The DNA of the CDR3 is TGCAGCGTCCTCGACAGTCGGGGCTTTTTCTATGGCTACACCTTC. Protein sequence: CSVLDSRGFFYGYTF.